This T cell receptor beta chain is from a study of somatic mutations in cytotoxic T cells in rheumatoid arthritis. Points from the study as a whole: No age-related increase in CD8+ clonality was seen in healthy controls, but one was seen in rheumatoid arthritis patients.

Original data processing: Published virus-specific TCRB sequences found rare matches among patient CD8+ clones larger than 1%. Clones were read by immunoSEQ multiplex PCR, and TCRdb kept only the in-frame ones, dropping some. From that table come the V and J calls and clone size; the DNA was used to work out D and trimming. The table lists 19,000 or so clones, about 80% of them singletons. The CDR3 contains 16 residues. Trimming cost V 0 bases and J 2 bases, with 14 bases left between them. Germline V gene lookup returns CDR1 MNHEY and CDR2 SVGAGI. As for this clone: Its specificity is not known.

The sequenced sample was CD8+ T cells sorted from blood. This chain uses TRBV6-5 with TRBJ2-7; a possible D gene is TRBD2 (5 bases). The clonotype was recovered from a man younger than 30 with rheumatoid arthritis. The CDR3 loop reads CASSYSRRGSAYEQYF. The CDR3 nucleotides are TGTGCCAGCAGTTACTCTCGACGAGGGTCAGCCTACGAGCAGTACTTC.